One and the same sample provided the 30 T cell receptor beta chains below, sequenced in a study of cytotoxic CD8 clonotypes in ibrutinib-treated CLL. The table came from immunoSEQ multiplex PCR; TCRdb's copy has only in-frame clones and leaves some out. The sample lists about 76,000 clones, around four fifths occurring once. Sample: PBMCs, taken after 24 months of ibrutinib treatment. Receptors originate from a human donor with chronic lymphocytic leukemia.

The rearrangement links TRBV28 to TRBJ2-5; TRBD1 or TRBD2 may be the D gene (9 bases each). V was clipped by 4 bases and J by 4 bases, with 25 bases between them. CDR1 MDHEN and CDR2 SYDVKM come from the germline V gene. The CDR3 totals 18 residues. In DNA form, the CDR3 reads TGTGCCAGCAGTTCCCTTCTAGCGGGACAGGGTTGGGGAGAGACCCAGTACTTC. Its translation is CASSSLLAGQGWGETQYF.

The CDR3 protein is CASSPDNQPQHF. The CDR3 region has the DNA TGTGCCAGCTCACCTGACAATCAGCCCCAGCATTTT. The V and J genes are TRBV18 and TRBJ1-5; D is undetermined. CDR1 and CDR2 from the germline V gene are KGHSH and LQKENI. Trimming pared 3 bases from V and 3 bases from J, leaving 3 bases between. The CDR3 spans 12 residues.

V is TRBV5-1 and J is TRBJ1-2; D is perhaps TRBD1 (6 bases). Trimming pared 0 bases from V and 6 bases from J, leaving 15 bases between. From germline, CDR1 is SGHRS and CDR2 YFSETQ. This CDR3 has 15 residues. The CDR3 here is CASSLGNRAADGYTF. CDR3 coding DNA: TGCGCCAGCAGCTTGGGTAACAGGGCGGCCGATGGCTACACCTTC.

The chain couples TRBV19 to TRBJ1-2; D is unclear. The CDR3 loop spans 14 amino acids. Germline V gene lookup returns CDR1 LNHDA and CDR2 SQIVND (reference sequence). The V end lost 2 bases, the J end lost 6 bases, and 13 bases lay between the germline ends. DNA of the CDR3: TGTGCCAGTAGTATATTAAGGGCCGTCAATGGCTACACCTTC. Translating it yields CASSILRAVNGYTF.

This clone was found once. This chain joins TRBV27 and TRBJ1-2; D gene ambiguous. Trimming stripped 4 bases from V and 8 bases from J, with 20 bases between. The germline CDR1 and CDR2 sequences are MNHEY and SMNVEV (reference sequence). This CDR3 spans 15 amino acids. In DNA, the CDR3 is TGTGCCAGCAGTTCGCCGACCCACCCGAATGGCGGCTACACCTTC. Its translation: CASSSPTHPNGGYTF.

V gene TRBV15 combines with J gene TRBJ2-6; D assignment may be TRBD1 or TRBD2 (5 bases each). This CDR3 has 18 residues. Germline CDR1 and CDR2: LNHNV and YYDKDF (reference sequence). The V gene lost 0 bases and the J gene lost 1 base, with 13 bases spanning the gap. DNA of the CDR3: TGTGCCACCAGCAGAGACCAACCTGGGGGATCTGGGGCCAACGTCCTGACTTTC. It specifies CATSRDQPGGSGANVLTF.

The V call is TRBV9, the J call TRBJ2-3; TRBD2 agrees at 7 bases. With V trimmed by 3 bases and J by 7 bases, 8 bases remained unmatched. The CDR3 contains 14 residues. CDR1 is SGDLS and CDR2 is YYNGEE in the germline V gene. CDR3: CASSAPWEGYTQYF. The CDR3 bases are TGTGCCAGCAGCGCCCCTTGGGAGGGCTATACGCAGTATTTT.

V and J are TRBV5-1 and TRBJ2-7, with a tentative D call TRBD2 (6 bases). Trimming shortened V by 0 bases and J by 4 bases, and 11 bases separated the two germline ends. The CDR3 sequence is 14 residues long. The germline V gene has CDR1 SGHRS and CDR2 YFSETQ. The CDR3 DNA follows: TGCGCCAGCAGCTTGGCCGGGGGAGAGTACGAGCAGTACTTC. It translates to CASSLAGGEYEQYF.

The chain is built from TRBV7-3 and TRBJ2-7, with 7 nucleotides matching TRBD2. The junction had 10 bases not matched to a gene; V was cut back by 8 bases and J by 3 bases. This CDR3 comprises 14 residues. The germline V gene has CDR1 SGHTA and CDR2 FQGTGA. The CDR3 sequence: CASFPGTNVYEQYF. The CDR3 nucleotides read TGTGCCAGCTTCCCCGGGACTAACGTCTACGAGCAGTACTTC.

V and J are TRBV5-4 and TRBJ2-6; TRBD2 matches at 7 bases. After removal of 3 bases from V and 0 bases from J, the junction contained 6 bases not matched to a gene. Germline CDR1 SGHNT, CDR2 YYREEE (reference sequence). The CDR3 is 17 residues long. The CDR3 nucleotides read TGTGCCAGCAGCTCCAGCGGGATCGGCTCTGGGGCCAACGTCCTGACTTTC. Amino acids: CASSSSGIGSGANVLTF. The entire variable domain, with the rest obtained from reference TRBV5-4 and TRBJ2-6, is as follows: ETGVTQSPTHLIKTRGQQVTLRCSSQSGHNTVSWYQQALGQGPQFIFQYYREEENGRGNFPPRFSGLQFPNYSSELNVNALELDDSALYLCASSSSGIGSGANVLTFGAGSRLTVL.

V and J are TRBV5-4 and TRBJ2-7, with 9 bases matching TRBD2. V shed 4 bases, J shed 0 bases, and the junction held 5 bases outside the gene matches. CDR3 length: 15 residues. The germline gives CDR1 SGHNT, CDR2 YYREEE (reference sequence). This chain's CDR3 is CASSPSSGISYEQYF. The CDR3 nucleotides are TGTGCCAGCAGCCCCTCTAGCGGGATCTCCTACGAGCAGTACTTC.

This chain joins TRBV4-1 and TRBJ2-3; unclear D gene. V lost 0 bases and J lost 6, with 22 bases in between. The germline CDR1 and CDR2 sequences are MGHRA and YSYEKL. This CDR3 region has 18 residues. CDR3 coding DNA: TGCGCCAGCAGCCAAGAACCTACACTGGCGAGAATTGCGGATACGCAGTATTTT. It specifies CASSQEPTLARIADTQYF.

V usage is TRBV5-1 and J usage is TRBJ1-1; possibly TRBD1 for D (6 bases). CDR1 is SGHRS and CDR2 is YFSETQ in the germline V gene. Trimming cost V 3 bases and J 4 bases, with 16 bases left between them. CDR3 size: 15 residues. CDR3 nucleotide sequence: TGCGCCAGCAGCTCAGGACAGCCCCTCGGCACTGAAGCTTTCTTT. Protein sequence: CASSSGQPLGTEAFF.

This sequence joins TRBV7-2 and TRBJ2-7; D remains unclear. The CDR3 runs to 14 residues. Trimming stripped 5 bases from V and 3 bases from J, with 14 bases between. Germline loops: CDR1 SGHTA, CDR2 FQGNSA. CDR3 sequence reads: CASSPPGQLYEQYF. The CDR3 region has the DNA TGTGCCAGCAGCCCCCCGGGCCAGCTCTACGAGCAGTACTTC.

The rearrangement joins TRBV5-4 to TRBJ2-7; D is unclear. CDR1 is SGHNT, CDR2 YYREEE, per germline (reference sequence). Trimming left V 1 base short and J 6 bases short, with 14 bases between. The CDR3 length is 14 residues. CDR3 sequence reads: CASSLSWGNGEQYF. In DNA, the CDR3 is TGTGCCAGCAGCTTGAGCTGGGGAAACGGCGAGCAGTACTTC.

This clone occurred once. The chain is built from TRBV2 and TRBJ1-2, with D possibly TRBD1 on 6 matching bases. V was trimmed by 7 bases and J by 4 bases, leaving 16 bases between them. The CDR3 is made up of 14 amino acids. Per the germline V gene, CDR1 is SNHLY and CDR2 is FYNNEI. As DNA, the CDR3 is TGTGCCAGCATCCCGGACAGAGCCGGCTATGGCTACACCTTC. Protein: CASIPDRAGYGYTF.

V is TRBV5-4 and J is TRBJ2-5; a possible D gene is TRBD1 (5 bases). The ends were cut back, 4 bases at V and 5 bases at J, with 12 bases in the middle. The CDR3 consists of 13 residues. Germline V CDR1 and CDR2: SGHNT, YYREEE (reference sequence). The CDR3 sequence: CASSNQGRETQYF. The CDR3 bases are TGTGCCAGCAGCAATCAGGGTAGGGAGACCCAGTACTTC.

This sequence joins TRBV7-6 and TRBJ2-3, with 11 nucleotides matching TRBD2. The CDR3 is 16 amino acids. Germline CDR1 SGHVS, CDR2 FNYEAQ. The ends lost 5 bases at V and 1 base at J; junction bases unmatched: 5. The CDR3 region is CASSPTSGRGTDTQYF. In DNA form, the CDR3 reads TGTGCCAGCAGCCCAACTAGCGGGAGAGGCACAGATACGCAGTATTTT.

The genes are TRBV18 and TRBJ2-7; 7 bases match TRBD1. Trimming at V came to 0 bases and at J to 3 bases, leaving 11 bases not matched to a gene. This CDR3 region has 17 residues. Germline lookup yields CDR1 KGHSH and CDR2 LQKENI. This CDR3 is CASSPPYTGSGGYEQYF. The CDR3 nucleotides are TGTGCCAGCTCACCACCCTATACTGGGTCAGGGGGCTACGAGCAGTACTTC.

The J gene is TRBJ2-7, the V gene TRBV23-1; D not resolved. TRBV23-1 is annotated as an ORF whose role is uncertain. The CDR3 loop spans 13 amino acids. V lost 3 bases and J lost 2, with 8 bases in between. The chain's CDR3 is CASSHLGPYEQYF. CDR3 in DNA: TGCGCCAGCAGTCACCTAGGACCCTACGAGCAGTACTTC.

V gene TRBV5-1 combines with J gene TRBJ2-7; tentatively, D is TRBD2 (5 bases). Trimming stripped 0 bases from V and 2 bases from J, with 12 bases between. Germline V CDR1 and CDR2: SGHRS, YFSETQ. The CDR3 covers 15 residues. As DNA, the CDR3 is TGCGCCAGCAGCTTGGGTGGAGGACCCGCCTACGAGCAGTACTTC. Protein: CASSLGGGPAYEQYF.

The chain couples TRBV7-2 to TRBJ2-1; D is possibly TRBD1 or TRBD2 (5 bases each). From germline, CDR1 is SGHTA and CDR2 FQGNSA. The CDR3 runs to 14 residues. Deletions cut 1 base from V and 9 bases from J, with 13 bases between. The DNA for the CDR3 is TGTGCCAGCAGCTTAGATTGGGGGATCCCTGAGCAGTTCTTC. Protein sequence: CASSLDWGIPEQFF.

The chain employs TRBV4-2 and TRBJ2-3, with no clear D. This CDR3 is 14 amino acids long. V was trimmed by 0 bases and J by 4 bases, leaving 8 bases between them. Germline V gives CDR1 LGHNA, CDR2 YNFKEQ. CDR3 protein: CASSQDPTPDTQYF. In DNA, the CDR3 is TGTGCCAGCAGCCAAGATCCCACCCCAGATACGCAGTATTTT.

This chain links TRBV7-2 with TRBJ2-5; D possibly corresponds to TRBD1 (6 bases). The germline CDR1 and CDR2 sequences are SGHTA and FQGNSA. Between the trimmed V and J ends, which lost 4 bases and 4 bases, there was a span of 13 bases. This CDR3 has 14 residues. The CDR3 region is CASSSTTGGETQYF. The CDR3 DNA is TGTGCCAGCAGCTCTACGACAGGAGGAGAGACCCAGTACTTC.

The chain has TRBV28 and TRBJ2-7; 8 bases match TRBD2. V gave up 4 bases and J gave up 7 bases; unmatched junction bases: 9. The CDR3 is made up of 14 amino acids. Germline V gene data show CDR1 as MDHEN and CDR2 as SYDVKM. The CDR3 spells CASSSSLTSEEQYF. The CDR3, as DNA: TGTGCCAGCAGTTCATCCTTGACTAGCGAAGAGCAGTACTTC. Drawing the rest from reference TRBV28 and TRBJ2-7, the complete variable domain is DVKVTQSSRYLVKRTGEKVFLECVQDMDHENMFWYRQDPGLGLRLIYFSYDVKMKEKGDIPEGYSVSREKKERFSLILESASTNQTSMYLCASSSSLTSEEQYFGPGTRLTVT.

In DNA form, the CDR3 reads TGTGCCACCACCTACAGGGAACTGAACACTGAAGCTTTCTTT. This translates into CATTYRELNTEAFF. V usage is TRBV15 and J usage is TRBJ1-1; tentatively, D is TRBD1 (6 bases). Trimming removed 7 bases from V and 0 bases from J, with 12 bases in between. Germline lookup yields CDR1 LNHNV and CDR2 YYDKDF (reference sequence). The CDR3 sequence is 14 residues long.

CDR3: CASRDRAPYEQYF. In DNA form, the CDR3 reads TGTGCCAGCAGGGACAGGGCCCCCTACGAGCAGTACTTC. The chain has TRBV2 and TRBJ2-7; 8 bases align to TRBD1. The CDR3 loop spans 13 amino acids. Germline trimming cut 6 bases from V and 2 bases from J; bases unmatched to any gene: 3. Germline V lookup: CDR1 SNHLY, CDR2 FYNNEI.

The sample holds one count of this clone. The rearrangement links TRBV7-3 to TRBJ2-1, with TRBD2 matching over 11 bases. CDR1 is SGHTA and CDR2 is FQGTGA in the germline V gene. This CDR3 region has 15 residues. V dropped 0 bases and J dropped 6; count of bases not matched to a gene: 1. Here the CDR3 DNA reads TGTGCCAGCAGCTTAACGGGGACTAGCGGCAATGAGCAGTTCTTC. Its protein product is CASSLTGTSGNEQFF.

CDR3 sequence reads: CASSIAGIPSYYGYTF. CDR3 sequence (DNA): TGTGCCAGTAGTATAGCAGGGATCCCCTCCTACTATGGCTACACCTTC. V and J are TRBV19 and TRBJ1-2, with D perhaps TRBD1 (5 bases). The CDR3 length is 16 residues. The germline V gene encodes CDR1 LNHDA and CDR2 SQIVND (reference sequence). V lost 1 base to trimming and J lost 3 bases, with 15 bases between them.

This clone appeared once. The chain employs TRBV18 and TRBJ2-7; 10 positions agree with TRBD1. The J segment lost 5 bases and the V segment lost 6 bases, leaving 7 bases of the junction unmatched. Germline CDR1 is KGHSH and CDR2 is LQKENI. The CDR3 is made up of 14 amino acids. In nucleotides, the CDR3 is TGTGCCAGCTCGGAGACAGGGGGCGTCGACGAGCAGTACTTC. It is translated as CASSETGGVDEQYF.